This T cell receptor beta chain comes out of a study of OX40 agonist ivuxolimab in advanced cancers. In the study overall: The study reported partial responses in three patients: one hepatocellular carcinoma, two cutaneous melanoma.

This clone was detected only a few times. Sequenced by immunoSEQ multiplex PCR; TCRdb stores in-frame clones only, minus some. Altogether around 40,000 clones are present, 82% being singletons, with the ten largest covering approximately 7.3%. Germline assignment: CDR1 LGHNA and CDR2 YNFKEQ. Trimming took 1 base from V and 6 from J; bases not matched to a gene: 6. The CDR3 consists of 15 residues. The source was CD4+ or CD8+ T cells sorted from blood, collected in a trial of the OX40 agonist ivuxolimab. The source of this sequence is an adult with an advanced solid tumor such as melanoma, head and neck, liver or kidney cancer. This chain joins TRBV4-2 and TRBJ2-1, with TRBD2 identical over 7 bases. CDR3 sequence (DNA): TGTGCCAGCAGCCAAGTTCGCGGGAGTCGCAATGAGCAGTTCTTC. This sequence encodes CASSQVRGSRNEQFF.